This TCR beta chain comes out of a study of shared clonotypes between healthy human individuals. Running of the assay took place at deep level. Methods used by the authors: Junction-only sequences without quality scores were provided by ImmunoSEQ, so filtering was different. Here immunoSEQ multiplex PCR was the method, and the copy in TCRdb shows in-frame clones only, minus some. V and J calls and clone size are copied from that table; D and trimming were computed from the DNA. The table includes a few million clones, 92% detected once. The ends were cut back, 3 bases at V and 2 bases at J, with 15 bases in the middle. Germline V lookup: CDR1 SGHNT, CDR2 YENEEA. The CDR3 spans 16 residues. Investigators divided CD4+ cells into CD45RA+ naive and CD45RA-negative memory subsets.

The origin of this receptor is a man between 18 and 35 years old in good health. Some clones in this sample may be carry-over from other donors' samples. Input material: naive CD4+ T cells from PBMCs. Stated subset: CD45RA+ positively selected. The chain combines TRBV11-3 with TRBJ2-3, with D perhaps TRBD2 (5 bases). The CDR3 here is CASSFPFGGSTDTQYF. The CDR3 bases are TGTGCCAGCAGCTTCCCCTTTGGCGGGTCCACAGATACGCAGTATTTT.